This is a list of T cell receptor beta chains from one sample in a study of post-analysis software for immune sequencing data. From the PCR reads, TCRdb called clonotypes with MiXCR, one entry per CDR3 protein. The sample holds hundreds of thousands of distinct CDR3 sequences, roughly 27% seen once. The specimen was blood. Receptors originate from a girl under 18 with multiple sclerosis. The CDR3 runs from the conserved cysteine through the conserved F or W. D genes are given only for firm matches. Size values are once, few and many counts, or a class for expanded clones, and some rows have none.

size: NA
V: TRBV7-2
D: NA
J: TRBJ2-5
DNA: TGTGCCAGCAGCTCTCCCCCTATTCTGGAGACCCAGTACTTC
CDR3: CASSSPPILETQYF

size: few
V: TRBV4-3
D: NA
J: TRBJ2-7
DNA: TGCGCCAGCAGCCATGGAGCCGGGGGCTACGAGCAGTACTTC
CDR3: CASSHGAGGYEQYF

size: NA
V: TRBV4-2
D: TRBD1
J: TRBJ1-5
DNA: TGTGCCAGCAGCCCCCGGACAGGGCTCAATCAGCCCCAGCATTTT
CDR3: CASSPRTGLNQPQHF

size: few
V: TRBV5-1
D: NA
J: TRBJ2-1
DNA: TGCGCCAGCAGCTTGCAGGGAGTTGAGCAGTTCTTC
CDR3: CASSLQGVEQFF

size: many
V: TRBV4-3
D: TRBD2
J: TRBJ2-7
DNA: TGCGCCAGCAGCCAAGAGGGGAGGGGCTACGAGCAGTACTTC
CDR3: CASSQEGRGYEQYF

size: NA
V: TRBV10-2
D: NA
J: TRBJ2-2
DNA: TGCGCCAGCAGTGAGCGAACAGGGAGGAAGGGGGAGCTGTTTTTT
CDR3: CASSERTGRKGELFF

size: NA
V: TRBV9
D: NA
J: TRBJ1-1
DNA: TGTGCCAGCTGGGGACCGGGCGGGGCTTTCTTT
CDR3: CASWGPGGAFF

size: NA
V: TRBV20-1
D: TRBD1
J: TRBJ1-3
DNA: TGCAGTGCTAGAGATCAGGGAGGACAGGGAGGAAACACCATATATTTT
CDR3: CSARDQGGQGGNTIYF

size: NA
V: TRBV7-2
D: TRBD1
J: TRBJ1-2
DNA: TGTGCCAGCAGCTTCGACAGGGGCACAAACTATGGCTACACCTTC
CDR3: CASSFDRGTNYGYTF

size: NA
V: TRBV13
D: TRBD1
J: TRBJ1-2
DNA: TGTGCCAGCAGCTTGGACAGGTTAGATGGCTACACCTTC
CDR3: CASSLDRLDGYTF

size: NA
V: TRBV29-1
D: TRBD2
J: TRBJ2-1
DNA: TGCAGCGTTGTTAAACTGGGGAGCGGGAGGGTCGGGGGTGAGCAGTTCTTC
CDR3: CSVVKLGSGRVGGEQFF

size: NA
V: TRBV7-9
D: NA
J: TRBJ1-6
DNA: TGTGCCAGCAGCTTAGCGCGTGGGAGTTATAATTCACCCCTCCACTTT
CDR3: CASSLARGSYNSPLHF

size: NA
V: TRBV3-1
D: NA
J: TRBJ1-1
DNA: TGTGCCAGCAGCCAAATTTCCGAAACTGAAGCTTTCTTT
CDR3: CASSQISETEAFF

size: NA
V: TRBV5-1
D: NA
J: TRBJ2-7
DNA: TGCGCCAGCAGTCCAGACCTAGCCTACGAGCAGTACTTC
CDR3: CASSPDLAYEQYF

size: NA
V: TRBV7-9
D: NA
J: TRBJ2-7
DNA: TGTGCCAGCAGGGCTGAGGGGCTCGAGCAGTACTTC
CDR3: CASRAEGLEQYF

size: NA
V: TRBV7-2
D: NA
J: TRBJ1-2
DNA: TGTGCCAGCACCCTAGACAGGAGCTATGGCTACACCTTC
CDR3: CASTLDRSYGYTF

size: NA
V: TRBV7-2
D: NA
J: TRBJ2-7
DNA: TGTGCCAGCAGCGAAGGGGTCTCCTACGAGCAGTACTTC
CDR3: CASSEGVSYEQYF

size: few
V: TRBV7-2
D: TRBD2
J: TRBJ2-7
DNA: TGTGCCAGCAGCTCCCCCCCGGGTAGCGGGTCGGAGCAGTACTTC
CDR3: CASSSPPGSGSEQYF

size: NA
V: TRBV4-1
D: TRBD1
J: TRBJ2-1
DNA: TGCGCCAGCAGCCAAGGGGGGACAGGGGGTCCGTTCTTC
CDR3: CASSQGGTGGPFF

size: few
V: TRBV6-5
D: NA
J: TRBJ2-3
DNA: TGTGCCAGCAGAAGAGGGTCGAGGGCAGATACGCAGTATTTT
CDR3: CASRRGSRADTQYF